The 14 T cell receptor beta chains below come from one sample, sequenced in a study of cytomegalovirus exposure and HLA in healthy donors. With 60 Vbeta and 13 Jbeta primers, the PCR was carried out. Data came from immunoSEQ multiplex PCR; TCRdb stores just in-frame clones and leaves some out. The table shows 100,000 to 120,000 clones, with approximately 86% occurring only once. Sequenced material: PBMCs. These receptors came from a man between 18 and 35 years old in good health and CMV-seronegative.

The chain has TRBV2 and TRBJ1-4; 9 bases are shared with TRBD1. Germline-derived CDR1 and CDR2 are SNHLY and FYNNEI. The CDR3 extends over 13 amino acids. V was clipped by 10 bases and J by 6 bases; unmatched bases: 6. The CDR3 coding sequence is TGTGCCATTTACAGGGGGCAGGATGAAAAACTGTTTTTT. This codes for CAIYRGQDEKLFF. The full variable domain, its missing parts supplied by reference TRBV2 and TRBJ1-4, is EPEVTQTPSHQVTQMGQEVILRCVPISNHLYFYWYRQILGQKVEFLVSFYNNEISEKSEIFDDQFSVERPDGSNFTLKIRSTKLEDSAMYFCAIYRGQDEKLFFGSGTQLSVL.

DNA of the CDR3: TGTGCCACCGCCCTAGACTCTGGGGCCAACGTCCTGACTTTC. Its translation: CATALDSGANVLTF. The V call is TRBV6-6, the J call TRBJ2-6; no clear D gene. V was pared by 10 bases and J by 0 bases, with 10 bases between. CDR1 and CDR2 from the germline V gene are MNHNY and SVGAGI (reference sequence). This CDR3 is built from 14 residues.

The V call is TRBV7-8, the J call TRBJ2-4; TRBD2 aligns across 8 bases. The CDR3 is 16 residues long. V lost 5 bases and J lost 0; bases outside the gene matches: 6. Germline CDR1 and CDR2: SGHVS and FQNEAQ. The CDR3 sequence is CASSPILAVAKNIQYF. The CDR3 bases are TGTGCCAGCAGCCCGATACTAGCGGTAGCCAAAAACATTCAGTACTTC.

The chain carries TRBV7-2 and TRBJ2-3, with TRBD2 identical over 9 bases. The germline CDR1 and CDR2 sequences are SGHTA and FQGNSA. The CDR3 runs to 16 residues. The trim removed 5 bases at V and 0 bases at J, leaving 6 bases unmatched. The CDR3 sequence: CASSTGLARSTDTQYF. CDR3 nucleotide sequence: TGTGCCAGCAGCACGGGACTAGCTCGGAGCACAGATACGCAGTATTTT.

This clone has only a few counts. CDR3 amino acids: CASSQDIDRVGETQYF. CDR3 sequence (DNA): TGCGCCAGCAGCCAAGATATCGACAGGGTAGGAGAGACCCAGTACTTC. The chain recombines TRBV4-1 with TRBJ2-5; TRBD1 matches at 7 bases. Germline loops: CDR1 MGHRA, CDR2 YSYEKL. V lost 0 bases, J lost 4 bases, and 8 bases stayed unmatched. This CDR3 contains 16 residues.

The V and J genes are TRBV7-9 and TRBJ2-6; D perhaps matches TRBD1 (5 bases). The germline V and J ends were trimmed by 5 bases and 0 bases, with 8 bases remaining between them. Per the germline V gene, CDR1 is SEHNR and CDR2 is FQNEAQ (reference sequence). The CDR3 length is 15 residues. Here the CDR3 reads CASSVQGSGANVLTF. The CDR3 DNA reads TGTGCCAGCAGCGTGCAGGGCTCTGGGGCCAACGTCCTGACTTTC.

The CDR3 reads CASSSLHAGLGNTDTQYF. For the CDR3, the DNA is TGTGCCAGCAGCTCACTCCACGCGGGACTGGGGAACACAGATACGCAGTATTTT. This rearrangement joins TRBV7-3 to TRBJ2-3; maybe TRBD2 (6 bases). V was pared by 4 bases and J by 2 bases, with 22 bases between. Germline V gene data show CDR1 as SGHTA and CDR2 as FQGTGA. The CDR3 is 18 residues long.

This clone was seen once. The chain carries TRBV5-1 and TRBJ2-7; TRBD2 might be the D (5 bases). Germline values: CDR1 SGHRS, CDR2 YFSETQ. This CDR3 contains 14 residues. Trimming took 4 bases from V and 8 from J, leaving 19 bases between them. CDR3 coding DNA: TGCGCCAGCAGCCTACTAGGGCAGGCCGAAAAGCAGTACTTC. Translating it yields CASSLLGQAEKQYF.

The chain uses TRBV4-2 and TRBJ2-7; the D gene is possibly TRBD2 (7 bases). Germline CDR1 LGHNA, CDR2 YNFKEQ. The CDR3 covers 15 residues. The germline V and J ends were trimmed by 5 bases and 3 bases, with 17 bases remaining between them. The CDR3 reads CASSLDQRGGYEQYF. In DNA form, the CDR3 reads TGTGCCAGCAGCTTAGATCAGAGGGGGGGCTACGAGCAGTACTTC.

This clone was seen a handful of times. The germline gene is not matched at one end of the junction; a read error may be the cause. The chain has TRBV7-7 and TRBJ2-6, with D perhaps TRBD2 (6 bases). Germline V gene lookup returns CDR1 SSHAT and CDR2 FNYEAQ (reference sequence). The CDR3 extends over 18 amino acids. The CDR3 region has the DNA TGTGCTAGCAGCGCGGCGAGGGGACTGCTCTCTGGGGCCAACGTCCTGACTTTC. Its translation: CASSAARGLLSGANVLTF.

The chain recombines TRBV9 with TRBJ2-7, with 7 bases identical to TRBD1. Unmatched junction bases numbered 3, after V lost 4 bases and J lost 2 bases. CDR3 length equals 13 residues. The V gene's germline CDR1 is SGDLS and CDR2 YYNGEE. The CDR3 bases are TGTGCCAGCAGCCCAGGGGGAGCCTACGAGCAGTACTTC. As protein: CASSPGGAYEQYF.

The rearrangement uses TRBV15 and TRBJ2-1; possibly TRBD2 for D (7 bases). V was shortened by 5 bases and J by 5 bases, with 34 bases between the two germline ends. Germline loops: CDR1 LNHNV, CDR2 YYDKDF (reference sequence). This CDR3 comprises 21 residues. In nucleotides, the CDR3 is TGTGCCACCAGCGTAGAGCGAGGAAGGGGGGGAGCCGGTGGCTCGCACAATGAGCAGTTCTTC. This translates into CATSVERGRGGAGGSHNEQFF.

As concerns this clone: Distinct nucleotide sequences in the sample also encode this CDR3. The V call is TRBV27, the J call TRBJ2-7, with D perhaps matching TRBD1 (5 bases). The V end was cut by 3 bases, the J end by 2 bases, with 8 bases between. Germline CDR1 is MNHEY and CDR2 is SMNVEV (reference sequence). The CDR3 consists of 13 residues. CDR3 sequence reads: CASSFQGTYEQYF. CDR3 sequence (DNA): TGTGCCAGCAGTTTTCAGGGTACCTACGAGCAGTACTTC.

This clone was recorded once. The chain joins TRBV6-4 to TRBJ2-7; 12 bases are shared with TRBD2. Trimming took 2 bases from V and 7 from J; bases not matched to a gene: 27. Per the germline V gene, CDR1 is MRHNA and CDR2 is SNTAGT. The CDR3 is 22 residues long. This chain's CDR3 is CASSDDLGRVRTSGAFPTEQYF. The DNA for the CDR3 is TGTGCCAGCAGTGACGACCTAGGCCGAGTGCGGACTAGCGGGGCCTTCCCTACTGAGCAGTACTTC.